Shown below are 5 T cell receptor beta chains from a single sample sequenced in a study of blood T cell repertoires in COVID-19. Here immunoSEQ multiplex PCR was the method, and the copy in TCRdb shows in-frame clones only, minus some. The table records some 11,000 clones, roughly 73% of them present only once. The material sequenced was peripheral blood. The receptors were sampled from a human donor in a cohort sampled during active COVID-19.

A few counts support this clone. This rearrangement joins TRBV5-1 to TRBJ2-5; D might be TRBD1 (5 bases). V gave up 2 bases and J gave up 4 bases, with 15 bases separating them. From germline, CDR1 is SGHRS and CDR2 YFSETQ. This CDR3 region has 15 residues. The CDR3 sequence: CASSLFGQGRETQYF. The CDR3 DNA sequence: TGCGCCAGCAGCTTATTTGGCCAGGGAAGAGAGACCCAGTACTTC.

The rearrangement uses TRBV9 and TRBJ2-1; D possibly corresponds to TRBD1 (6 bases). This CDR3 is 13 amino acids long. V lost 3 bases and J 9 bases, leaving 13 bases between the germline ends. Germline assignment: CDR1 SGDLS and CDR2 YYNGEE. CDR3 region: CASSARQAGEQFF. The DNA of the CDR3 is TGTGCCAGCAGCGCCCGACAGGCGGGTGAGCAGTTCTTC.

This chain links TRBV6-5 with TRBJ2-5; 9 nucleotides agree with TRBD1. J gave up 2 bases and V 4 bases, and 5 bases lay outside the gene matches. The CDR3 is made up of 15 amino acids. Germline loops: CDR1 MNHEY, CDR2 SVGAGI. Here the CDR3 reads CASSSGQGPQETQYF. Written as DNA, the CDR3 is TGTGCCAGCAGTTCGGGACAGGGCCCGCAAGAGACCCAGTACTTC.

This clone has more than one count but fewer than ten. V usage is TRBV24-1 and J usage is TRBJ2-4, with D tentatively TRBD1 (6 bases). The ends were cut back, 5 bases at V and 9 bases at J, with 16 bases in the middle. The CDR3 is 14 residues long. The V gene's germline CDR1 is KGHDR and CDR2 SFDVKD. CDR3 amino acids: CATSGKTGESIQYF. The DNA of the CDR3 is TGTGCCACCAGTGGTAAGACAGGCGAAAGCATTCAGTACTTC.

The chain recombines TRBV27 with TRBJ2-7; 10 positions match TRBD2. Germline CDR1 is MNHEY and CDR2 is SMNVEV (reference sequence). This CDR3 spans 14 amino acids. V shed 6 bases and J 7 bases; nucleotides not matched to a gene: 9. The CDR3 reads CASRGLAGAGEQYF. The DNA for the CDR3 is TGTGCCAGCAGGGGGCTAGCGGGAGCGGGTGAGCAGTACTTC.